This T cell receptor (beta chain) derives from a study of T cell responses to AZD1222 COVID-19 vaccine. Study-level results: Close to half of spike-specific TCRs reportedly recognize unmutated variant regions.

Method: immunoSEQ multiplex PCR; TCRdb's copy keeps in-frame clones and lacks some. The table lists about 140,000 clones, roughly nine tenths of them singletons. The CDR3 is 13 amino acids. From germline, CDR1 is LNHDA and CDR2 SQIVND (reference sequence). Trimming took 3 bases from V and 4 from J, leaving 10 bases between them. Notes on this clone: Antigen unknown.

This sample comprised peripheral blood, obtained 28 days after the second dose of the MenACWY control vaccine. The TCR comes from an adult who received the MenACWY meningococcal vaccine as a control. The rearrangement uses TRBV19 and TRBJ2-7; either TRBD1 or TRBD2 may supply D (5 bases each). The CDR3 protein is CASSMGDWYEQYF. DNA for the CDR3: TGTGCCAGTAGTATGGGGGATTGGTACGAGCAGTACTTC.